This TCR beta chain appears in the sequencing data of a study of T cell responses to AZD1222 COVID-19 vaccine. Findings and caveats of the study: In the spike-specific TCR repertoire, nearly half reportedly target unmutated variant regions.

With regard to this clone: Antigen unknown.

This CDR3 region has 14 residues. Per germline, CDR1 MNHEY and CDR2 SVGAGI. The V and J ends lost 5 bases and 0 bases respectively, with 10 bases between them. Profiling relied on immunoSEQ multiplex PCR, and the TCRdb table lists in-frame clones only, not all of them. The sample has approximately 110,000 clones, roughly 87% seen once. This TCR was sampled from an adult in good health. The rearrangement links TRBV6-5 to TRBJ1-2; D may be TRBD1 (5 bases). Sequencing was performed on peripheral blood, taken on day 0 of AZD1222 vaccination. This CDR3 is CASSPDSTNYGYTF. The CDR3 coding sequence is TGTGCCAGCAGTCCTGACAGCACTAACTATGGCTACACCTTC.